The 18 T cell receptor beta chains reported below all come from one sample, sequenced in a study of shared clonotypes between healthy human individuals. Assay used: immunoSEQ multiplex PCR; TCRdb lists only in-frame clones, some missing. The repertoire consists of about 2.4 million clones, with 80% to 95% occurring once and the leading ten covering 0.36%. The material sequenced was naive CD4+ T cells from PBMCs. Subset denoted: CD45RA+ positively selected. The receptor source for this set is a young man in good health. Some clones in this sample may be carry-over from other donors' samples.

The rearrangement joins TRBV5-5 to TRBJ2-3; unclear D gene. Germline V gene data show CDR1 as SGHKS and CDR2 as YYEKEE (reference sequence). Trimming removed 2 bases from V and 4 bases from J, with 14 bases in between. This CDR3 has 15 amino acids. The CDR3 reads CASSLRETVADTQYF. The CDR3 DNA follows: TGTGCCAGCAGCTTACGCGAAACGGTCGCAGATACGCAGTATTTT. Drawing the rest from reference TRBV5-5 and TRBJ2-3, the complete variable domain is DAGVTQSPTHLIKTRGQQVTLRCSPISGHKSVSWYQQVLGQGPQFIFQYYEKEERGRGNFPDRFSARQFPNYSSELNVNALLLGDSALYLCASSLRETVADTQYFGPGTRLTVL.

As for this clone: Other DNA sequences from this sample encode an identical CDR3 as well. J is TRBJ1-1 and V is TRBV28; D perhaps matches TRBD1 (5 bases). Trimming cost V 5 bases and J 1 base, with 8 bases left between them. The CDR3 runs 13 residues. The germline gives CDR1 MDHEN, CDR2 SYDVKM. As DNA, the CDR3 is TGTGCCAGCAGTAGGACACCGAACACTGAAGCTTTCTTT. Translated: CASSRTPNTEAFF.

This chain connects TRBV19 to TRBJ1-2; D perhaps matches TRBD1 (6 bases). Germline lookup yields CDR1 LNHDA and CDR2 SQIVND (reference sequence). Trimming took off 5 bases at V and 4 bases at J, with 14 bases between the two ends. The CDR3 runs 14 residues. CDR3 sequence (DNA): TGTGCCAGTAGTCGACAACAGGGATTCTATGGCTACACCTTC. Translating it yields CASSRQQGFYGYTF.

CDR3 sequence reads: CASSLGTGASYEQYF. DNA of the CDR3: TGTGCCAGCAGCTTGGGGACGGGGGCCTCCTACGAGCAGTACTTC. The chain couples TRBV7-9 to TRBJ2-7; the D gene could be TRBD1 or TRBD2 (6 bases each). Germline loops: CDR1 SEHNR, CDR2 FQNEAQ (reference sequence). The CDR3 is 15 residues long. With 3 bases removed from V and 0 bases from J, the gap between germline ends came to 12 bases.

This clone was detected once. The J gene is TRBJ1-1, the V gene TRBV11-2; D remains ambiguous. The germline CDR1 and CDR2 sequences are SGHAT and FQNNGV. Trimming shortened V by 1 base and J by 7 bases, and 13 bases separated the two germline ends. The CDR3 consists of 14 residues. This chain's CDR3 is CASSLVSRDYEAFF. CDR3 in DNA: TGTGCCAGCAGCTTAGTATCGAGAGATTATGAAGCTTTCTTT.

J is TRBJ2-5 and V is TRBV7-9; D is ambiguous. The J call may be incorrect, as the DNA end agrees better with TRBJ2-7. This CDR3 region has 14 residues. In germline, CDR1 is SEHNR, CDR2 FQNEAQ (reference sequence). This CDR3 reads CASTHPPSSYEQYF. The CDR3 DNA sequence: TGTGCCAGCACCCACCCCCCGAGCTCCTACGAGCAGTACTTC.

The chain has TRBV6-5 and TRBJ1-3, with a weak D call TRBD1 (5 bases). The germline V gene encodes CDR1 MNHEY and CDR2 SVGAGI. V was shortened by 4 bases and J by 1 base, with 11 bases between the two germline ends. The CDR3 is 15 residues long. CDR3 in DNA: TGTGCCAGCAGTTCCTCCGGGACTTCTGGAAACACCATATATTTT. Residues: CASSSSGTSGNTIYF.

CDR3 bases: TGTGCCAGCAGCTCCCAGATCGGACAGGGGAGCTACACCTTC. Translation: CASSSQIGQGSYTF. The gene calls are TRBV14 and TRBJ1-2, with 9 bases fitting TRBD1. The CDR3 consists of 14 residues. From germline, CDR1 is SGHDN and CDR2 FVKESK. Germline trimming cut 5 bases from V and 9 bases from J; bases unmatched to any gene: 10.

Remarks on this clone: Different DNA sequences within this sample yield the same CDR3. The chain links TRBV27 to TRBJ2-2; D remains unclear. The CDR3 contains 13 residues. With 3 bases removed from V and 1 base from J, the gap between germline ends came to 3 bases. Germline V gene lookup returns CDR1 MNHEY and CDR2 SMNVEV (reference sequence). CDR3 amino acids: CASSFLNTGELFF. DNA for the CDR3: TGTGCCAGCAGTTTCTTGAACACCGGGGAGCTGTTTTTT.

The rearrangement links TRBV10-3 to TRBJ2-5; 8 bases match TRBD1. The junction had 11 bases not matched to a gene; V was cut back by 4 bases and J by 1 base. This CDR3 is built from 17 residues. Germline V gives CDR1 ENHRY, CDR2 SYGVKD. CDR3 DNA: TGTGCCATCAGTGCGGGTTCAGCCGGGACAGGCCAAGAGACCCAGTACTTC. Protein product: CAISAGSAGTGQETQYF.

This chain links TRBV7-6 with TRBJ1-1, with D maybe TRBD1 (5 bases). Germline V CDR1 and CDR2: SGHVS, FNYEAQ. The CDR3 sequence is 14 residues long. V gave up 1 base and J gave up 7 bases, with 13 bases separating them. The DNA for the CDR3 is TGTGCCAGCAGCTTAGTTACAAGGGGCAGTGAAGCTTTCTTT. Translating gives CASSLVTRGSEAFF.

The chain employs TRBV5-1 and TRBJ2-1; 13 bases are shared with TRBD2. Germline assignment: CDR1 SGHRS and CDR2 YFSETQ. The CDR3 sequence is 17 residues long. With 4 bases clipped from V and 4 bases from J, the junction kept 8 bases outside the gene matches. CDR3 nucleotide sequence: TGCGCCAGCAGCAGAACCGGACTAGCGGGAGAGTACAATGAGCAGTTCTTC. It translates to CASSRTGLAGEYNEQFF. Using reference TRBV5-1 and TRBJ2-1 for the parts outside the CDR3, the full variable domain is KAGVTQTPRYLIKTRGQQVTLSCSPISGHRSVSWYQQTPGQGLQFLFEYFSETQRNKGNFPGRFSGRQFSNSRSEMNVSTLELGDSALYLCASSRTGLAGEYNEQFFGPGTRLTVL.

This clone was observed a single time. This chain links TRBV6-5 with TRBJ1-3, with D possibly TRBD1 on 5 matching bases. CDR1 MNHEY and CDR2 SVGAGI come from the germline V gene. This CDR3 region has 15 residues. The V gene lost 4 bases and the J gene lost 4 bases, with 14 bases spanning the gap. CDR3 region: CASSSVVRDGNTIYF. CDR3 in DNA: TGTGCCAGCAGTTCTGTTGTCAGGGACGGAAACACCATATATTTT.

CDR3 nucleotides: TGTGCCAGCAGCTTTCTAGCGATGAACACCGGGGAGCTGTTTTTT. It encodes CASSFLAMNTGELFF. The chain has TRBV7-9 and TRBJ2-2, with D possibly matching TRBD2 (6 bases). From germline, CDR1 is SEHNR and CDR2 FQNEAQ (reference sequence). V gave up 3 bases and J gave up 1 base, with 9 bases separating them. The CDR3 is 15 amino acids.

Here the CDR3 DNA reads TGTGCCAGCAGTTTATACGGGACTAGCGGGAGGGGAACCGGGGAGCTGTTTTTT. Translation: CASSLYGTSGRGTGELFF. This chain joins TRBV27 and TRBJ2-2, with 16 bases that match TRBD2. Germline V gene sequence: CDR1 MNHEY, CDR2 SMNVEV (reference sequence). The ends lost 1 base at V and 5 bases at J; junction bases unmatched: 4. The CDR3 has 18 amino acids.

This clone was counted once. The genes are TRBV30 and TRBJ2-1, with D possibly TRBD2 on 6 matching bases. Germline CDR1 reads GTSNPN; CDR2 reads SVGIG (reference sequence). Trimming removed 2 bases at V and 16 bases at J, with 15 bases between. This CDR3 region has 11 residues. The CDR3, as DNA: TGTGCCTGGAGTACGGCGGGGCCACGATTCTTC. This translates into CAWSTAGPRFF.

The chain uses TRBV30 and TRBJ2-3, with a weak D call TRBD1 (6 bases). V was cut by 6 bases and J by 0 bases, with 10 bases left in between. This CDR3 comprises 13 residues. Germline assignment: CDR1 GTSNPN and CDR2 SVGIG (reference sequence). CDR3 in DNA: TGTGCCTGTACAGGGACGAGCACAGATACGCAGTATTTT. It yields the protein CACTGTSTDTQYF.

The genes are TRBV10-3 and TRBJ2-2; TRBD2 agrees at 8 bases. The CDR3 has 15 amino acids. Germline V CDR1 and CDR2: ENHRY, SYGVKD. Trimming took 3 bases from V and 4 from J; bases not matched to a gene: 4. The CDR3 DNA reads TGTGCCATCAGTGAAGGAGCGGGGGCCACCGGGGAGCTGTTTTTT. It encodes CAISEGAGATGELFF.